The 8 T cell receptor beta chains in this list originate from one sample, sequenced in a study of CD8 T cells in Susac syndrome. Roughly 0.45 to 1 ug RNA was reverse transcribed with random hexamers. From the immunoSEQ multiplex PCR reads, TCRdb called clonotypes with MiXCR, one entry per CDR3 protein. The sample lists a few hundred thousand distinct CDR3 sequences, around 83% occurring once. The sample was CD8+ T cells from PBMCs. These receptors were obtained from a human donor with multiple sclerosis.

The chain couples TRBV28 to TRBJ2-1; possibly TRBD1 or TRBD2 for D (5 bases each). The CDR3 consists of 14 residues. The germline V gene has CDR1 MDHEN and CDR2 SYDVKM. V lost 10 bases, J lost 10 bases, and 23 bases lay in between. The CDR3 region is CATTGRILSWEQFF. The CDR3 nucleotides read TGTGCCACCACGGGGCGGATCCTTTCCTGGGAGCAGTTCTTC. Based on the CDR3 plus reference TRBV28 and TRBJ2-1, the full variable domain is DVKVTQSSRYLVKRTGEKVFLECVQDMDHENMFWYRQDPGLGLRLIYFSYDVKMKEKGDIPEGYSVSREKKERFSLILESASTNQTSMYLCATTGRILSWEQFFGPGTRLTVL.

The rearrangement uses TRBV27 and TRBJ2-7; TRBD1 or TRBD2 may be the D gene (6 bases each). There are 14 residues in the CDR3. The V gene lost 2 bases and the J gene lost 9 bases, with 17 bases spanning the gap. Looked up from germline, CDR1 is MNHEY and CDR2 is SMNVEV (reference sequence). The CDR3 bases are TGTGCCAGCAGTTTACGGTCGAACAGGGAGGCGCAGTACTTC. It encodes CASSLRSNREAQYF.

This clonotype has only a few counts. The V and J genes are TRBV6-2 or TRBV6-3 and TRBJ2-7; either TRBD1 or TRBD2 may supply D (5 bases each). The germline V and J ends were trimmed by 9 bases and 3 bases, with 18 bases remaining between them. CDR1 and CDR2 from the germline V gene are MNHEY and SVGEGT. The CDR3 extends over 14 amino acids. The CDR3 sequence: CASSGRTLSYEQYF. The CDR3 bases are TGTGCCAGTTCGGGGCGGACCCTTAGCTACGAGCAGTACTTC.

This clonotype was recorded only once. The chain joins TRBV23-1 to TRBJ2-1; 10 nucleotides line up with TRBD2. TRBV23-1 is an ORF, and what it does is uncertain. This CDR3 comprises 17 residues. The V and J ends lost 3 bases and 7 bases, in that order; junction bases with no gene match: 12. Written as DNA, the CDR3 is TGCGCCAGCAGTCATCCCCAGCGGGAGGGCCAACGAAATGAGCAGTTCTTC. Protein: CASSHPQREGQRNEQFF.

The chain links TRBV6-1 to TRBJ1-3, with D tentatively TRBD1 (5 bases). Trimming removed 7 bases at V and 8 bases at J, with 18 bases between. The CDR3 runs 14 residues. The germline V gene has CDR1 MNHNS and CDR2 SASEGT. CDR3 sequence (DNA): TGTGCCAGCACACGGGGCATCGGGGGAGACACCATATATTTT. Encoded protein: CASTRGIGGDTIYF.

A note on this clonotype: Its ends do not fully match the called genes, so a read error is possible. DNA of the CDR3: TGTGCCAGCAGTGTAGCGGGAAGCACCGGGGAGCTGTTTTTT. This encodes CASSVAGSTGELFF. The J gene is TRBJ2-2, the V gene TRBV9; 8 bases line up with TRBD2. The CDR3 is 14 amino acids. CDR1 and CDR2 (germline): SGDLS, YYNGEE.

The rearrangement joins TRBV4-1 to TRBJ2-7, with 7 bases matching TRBD1. The V segment lost 4 bases and the J segment 3 bases; nucleotides outside the gene matches: 6. Looked up from germline, CDR1 is MGHRA and CDR2 is YSYEKL. This CDR3 comprises 14 residues. The CDR3 protein is CASSLRQGRYEQYF. In DNA form, the CDR3 reads TGCGCCAGCAGCCTTCGACAGGGTCGCTACGAGCAGTACTTC.

The chain is built from TRBV29-1 and TRBJ2-1; 11 nucleotides agree with TRBD2. The CDR3 has 17 residues. CDR1 is SQVTM and CDR2 is ANQGSEA in the germline V gene. V shed 1 base, J shed 2 bases, and the junction held 7 bases outside the gene matches. The CDR3 DNA follows: TGCAGCGTTGAAGGACCCATTAGCGGGAGGGCCTACAATGAGCAGTTCTTC. This sequence encodes CSVEGPISGRAYNEQFF.